Sequencing of this TCR beta chain was carried out in a study of cytomegalovirus exposure and HLA in healthy donors. The sample holds a few counts of this clone. Antigen specificity is unknown. The PCR had 60 Vbeta and 13 Jbeta primers. Sequencing was performed with immunoSEQ multiplex PCR; in TCRdb, only in-frame clones are kept and a portion is missing. The sample consists of 70,000 to 95,000 clones, more than 55% of them appearing once. Study-level points and caveats: Equally common other TCR beta chains were less clonally expanded than HLA-associated ones, a later analysis found.

The CDR3 totals 15 residues. J gave up 6 bases and V 0 bases, and 7 bases lay outside the gene matches. Germline loops: CDR1 SEHNR, CDR2 FQNEAQ (reference sequence). The chain uses TRBV7-9 and TRBJ1-1; TRBD1 matches at 7 bases. The receptor's source is a woman aged 25 to 45 in good health and CMV-seropositive. Sequencing was carried out using PBMCs. Here the CDR3 reads CASSLARGGTAEAFF. The CDR3 coding sequence is TGTGCCAGCAGCTTAGCCCGGGGGGGGACAGCTGAAGCTTTCTTT.